The present entry profiles one TCR beta chain with its context. The protocol was immunoSEQ multiplex PCR, while the TCRdb copy is restricted to in-frame clones and leaves out a portion. The table includes 100,000 or so clones, around four fifths detected once. The ends lost 5 bases at V and 2 bases at J; junction bases unmatched: 8. CDR1 is MNHEY, CDR2 SVGAGI, per germline. The length of the CDR3 is 15 residues. These data originate in a study of blood T cell repertoires in COVID-19. Study-level background: Acute and convalescent COVID-19 specimens originated in the United States, Italy and Spain.

The source of this sequence is a man between 50 and 59 years old with active or convalescent COVID-19. The V call is TRBV6-5, the J call TRBJ2-7; 8 bases fit TRBD1. Sequences were obtained from peripheral blood. The CDR3 nucleotides read TGTGCCAGCAGTCCCTATACAGGGGGTCCCTACGAGCAGTACTTC. This encodes CASSPYTGGPYEQYF.